This T cell receptor beta chain was captured by sequencing in a study of cytomegalovirus exposure and HLA in healthy donors. The PCR was carried out with 60 Vbeta primers and 13 Jbeta primers. Clones were read by immunoSEQ multiplex PCR, and TCRdb kept only the in-frame ones, dropping some. Of fewer than 200,000 clones in the sample, 80% to 85% are singletons; the top ten hold about 1.9%. The TCR comes from a human donor in good health. What was sequenced was PBMCs.

Here the CDR3 reads CASSAPGADTQYF. The DNA for the CDR3 is TGTGCCAGCAGTGCCCCGGGAGCAGATACGCAGTATTTT. This chain links TRBV6-4 with TRBJ2-3; possible D gene TRBD2, 6 bases. Looked up from germline, CDR1 is MRHNA and CDR2 is SNTAGT. V was cut by 4 bases and J by 4 bases, with 9 bases left in between. This CDR3 contains 13 residues.